The next 28 T cell receptor beta chains were all read from a single sample in a study of T cells after somatic rescue of genetic block (dated by TCRdb to about 2020). The library relied on the immunoSEQ multiplex PCR assay. The source is immuneACCESS, and TCRdb retained only in-frame sequences with V and J called. Part of the clones is not carried over; for the studies checked, unresolved V genes explain less than half of this, and the remainder is unexplained. The sample table records 85,000 to 100,000 clones; just under 90% of these occur just once. The ten largest clonotypes hold 1.6% of the sample. What was sequenced was peripheral blood mononuclear cells (PBMCs). All receptors come from a woman in her late teens or twenties.

The CDR3 here is CASSLGVGELFF. The DNA of the CDR3 is TGTGCCAGCAGTTTAGGGGTCGGGGAGCTGTTTTTT. The V gene is TRBV28, the J gene TRBJ2-2; D ambiguous. Germline values: CDR1 MDHEN, CDR2 SYDVKM. Trimming stripped 2 bases from V and 7 bases from J, with 5 bases between. This CDR3 has 12 residues.

The V gene is TRBV6-5, the J gene TRBJ2-3, with D perhaps assigned TRBD1 or TRBD2 (6 bases each). Germline V gives CDR1 MNHEY, CDR2 SVGAGI. This CDR3 has 15 amino acids. V lost 6 bases, J lost 1 base, and 14 bases lay in between. This CDR3 is CASRPPGAGTDTQYF. CDR3 DNA sequence: TGTGCCAGCAGGCCCCCGGGGGCTGGCACAGATACGCAGTATTTT.

The chain employs TRBV27 and TRBJ2-1, with 8 bases lining up with TRBD2. Trimming removed 1 base from V and 2 bases from J; junction bases left unmatched: 4. This CDR3 spans 16 amino acids. Germline CDR1 is MNHEY and CDR2 is SMNVEV (reference sequence). For the CDR3, the DNA is TGTGCCAGCAGTTTATGGTCTAGCGGGCCCTACAATGAGCAGTTCTTC. It specifies CASSLWSSGPYNEQFF.

V is TRBV18 and J is TRBJ2-1; D tentatively reads TRBD1 or TRBD2 (7 bases each). The CDR3 runs to 17 residues. V lost 6 bases and J lost 8, with 26 bases in between. Germline V gives CDR1 KGHSH, CDR2 LQKENI. This CDR3 is CASSNLGGGSLFDEQFF. The CDR3 DNA follows: TGTGCCAGCTCCAATCTAGGGGGCGGGAGCCTGTTTGATGAGCAGTTCTTC.

In this sample, this clone turned up a few times. This chain uses TRBV28 with TRBJ2-4, with TRBD2 identical over 9 bases. The length of the CDR3 is 13 residues. The ends lost 5 bases at V and 4 bases at J; junction bases unmatched: 0. Germline CDR1 and CDR2: MDHEN and SYDVKM. The chain's CDR3 is CASSSGRKNIQYF. CDR3 in DNA: TGTGCCAGCAGTAGCGGGAGGAAAAACATTCAGTACTTC.

This chain uses TRBV2 with TRBJ2-5; TRBD1 is a possible D gene (7 bases). TRBJ2-7 matches the DNA end more closely, so the J call is doubtful. Germline V gene data show CDR1 as SNHLY and CDR2 as FYNNEI. The CDR3 consists of 14 residues. In DNA, the CDR3 is TGTGCCAGCAGCGCAGGGGGGAGCTCCTACGAGCAGTACTTC. Its translation: CASSAGGSSYEQYF.

The chain employs TRBV4-1 and TRBJ2-4; 7 bases match TRBD2. The junction had 5 bases not matched to a gene; V was cut back by 0 bases and J by 0 bases. CDR1 is MGHRA and CDR2 is YSYEKL in the germline V gene. The CDR3 runs 17 residues. The DNA for the CDR3 is TGCGCCAGCAGCCAAGATCGACTAGCTGTAGCCAAAAACATTCAGTACTTC. This sequence encodes CASSQDRLAVAKNIQYF.

The chain is built from TRBV4-1 and TRBJ1-1; TRBD1 aligns across 9 bases. The CDR3 extends over 13 amino acids. The germline gives CDR1 MGHRA, CDR2 YSYEKL. V gave up 4 bases and J gave up 5 bases; unmatched junction bases: 2. The CDR3 protein is CASSRQGGTEAFF. The CDR3 bases are TGCGCCAGCAGCCGACAGGGGGGGACTGAAGCTTTCTTT.

The J gene is TRBJ2-1, the V gene TRBV5-1; weak D call: TRBD2 (6 bases). Germline values: CDR1 SGHRS, CDR2 YFSETQ. Trimming stripped 3 bases from V and 5 bases from J, with 12 bases between. The CDR3 length is 14 residues. CDR3 in DNA: TGCGCCAGCAGCTGGAGGGGAATGGACAATGAGCAGTTCTTC. It is translated as CASSWRGMDNEQFF.

The chain recombines TRBV29-1 with TRBJ2-7; D may be TRBD2 (6 bases). V lost 4 bases, J lost 0 bases, and 10 bases lay in between. The CDR3 is 13 amino acids. Germline V gene data show CDR1 as SQVTM and CDR2 as ANQGSEA. As DNA, the CDR3 is TGCAGCGTTGCCTCGGGGGACTCCTACGAGCAGTACTTC. Amino acid sequence: CSVASGDSYEQYF.

The J gene is TRBJ2-4, the V gene TRBV10-3; D gene ambiguous. V dropped 0 bases and J dropped 0 bases, with 6 bases sitting between them. Germline values: CDR1 ENHRY, CDR2 SYGVKD. The CDR3 is 15 residues long. The CDR3 region is CAISESGLAKNIQYF. The CDR3 region has the DNA TGTGCCATCAGTGAGTCGGGCCTAGCCAAAAACATTCAGTACTTC.

The chain is built from TRBV28 and TRBJ1-1; the D is unclear. This CDR3 is built from 13 residues. The germline gives CDR1 MDHEN, CDR2 SYDVKM. The V end lost 5 bases, the J end lost 2 bases, and 9 bases lay between the germline ends. This CDR3 is CASSRRANTEAFF. CDR3 DNA sequence: TGTGCCAGCAGTCGGCGGGCCAACACTGAAGCTTTCTTT.

This chain links TRBV29-1 with TRBJ2-5; no definite D call. Germline lookup yields CDR1 SQVTM and CDR2 ANQGSEA. V shed 4 bases and J shed 5 bases, with 5 bases lying between them. The CDR3 has 10 residues. The CDR3 nucleotides read TGCAGCGTTGCTTCTGAGACCCAGTACTTC. Encoded protein: CSVASETQYF.

The chain combines TRBV5-4 with TRBJ2-7; a possible D gene is TRBD1 (6 bases). V gave up 6 bases and J gave up 7 bases, with 20 bases separating them. Per the germline V gene, CDR1 is SGHNT and CDR2 is YYREEE (reference sequence). This CDR3 contains 14 residues. The CDR3 DNA sequence: TGTGCCAGCACGGGGACACCTGGCGAAATGGAGCAGTACTTC. This translates into CASTGTPGEMEQYF.

This clone has a single count. The V and J genes are TRBV9 and TRBJ2-7; 9 bases match TRBD1. The CDR3 length is 14 residues. In germline, CDR1 is SGDLS, CDR2 YYNGEE. J gave up 3 bases and V 0 bases, and 1 base lay outside the gene matches. The CDR3 DNA reads as TGTGCCAGCAGCGTAGGGGGACAGGGCTACGAGCAGTACTTC. Translating it yields CASSVGGQGYEQYF.

V is TRBV7-9 and J is TRBJ1-2, with D maybe TRBD1 (6 bases). Germline loops: CDR1 SEHNR, CDR2 FQNEAQ (reference sequence). Trimming shortened V by 5 bases and J by 0 bases, and 13 bases separated the two germline ends. This CDR3 has 15 amino acids. This chain's CDR3 is CASSLQGSANYGYTF. CDR3 nucleotide sequence: TGTGCCAGCAGCCTACAGGGCTCAGCTAACTATGGCTACACCTTC.

J is TRBJ1-2 and V is TRBV5-6, with a tentative D call TRBD1 (5 bases). The germline V gene encodes CDR1 SGHDT and CDR2 YYEEEE. The CDR3 runs to 15 residues. V shed 0 bases and J shed 7 bases, with 16 bases lying between them. The CDR3 is CASSLALNSGSGYTF. The DNA for the CDR3 is TGTGCCAGCAGCTTGGCCTTAAACTCAGGGTCTGGCTACACCTTC.

This chain joins TRBV11-2 and TRBJ2-5, with 7 bases that match TRBD2. Per the germline V gene, CDR1 is SGHAT and CDR2 is FQNNGV. The CDR3 extends over 14 amino acids. The V and J ends lost 2 bases and 2 bases, in that order; junction bases with no gene match: 2. The DNA of the CDR3 is TGTGCCAGCAGCTTACTAGCGGTACAAGAGACCCAGTACTTC. Residues: CASSLLAVQETQYF.

The chain carries TRBV28 and TRBJ1-5, with 10 positions matching TRBD1. This CDR3 spans 15 amino acids. The V and J ends lost 3 bases and 6 bases, in that order; junction bases with no gene match: 5. The germline CDR1 and CDR2 sequences are MDHEN and SYDVKM. CDR3 sequence: CASSLGQGYRQPQHF. CDR3 sequence (DNA): TGTGCCAGCAGTTTGGGACAGGGGTACCGTCAGCCCCAGCATTTT.

The chain combines TRBV6-6 with TRBJ1-1, with 7 bases matching TRBD1. Germline lookup yields CDR1 MNHNY and CDR2 SVGAGI (reference sequence). The CDR3 contains 16 residues. Trimming removed 6 bases from V and 3 bases from J; junction bases left unmatched: 13. CDR3 sequence reads: CASSPPGGQSYTEAFF. In DNA, the CDR3 is TGTGCCAGCAGCCCCCCAGGGGGACAGTCATACACTGAAGCTTTCTTT.

The table lists this clone with a count of one. The rearrangement links TRBV11-2 to TRBJ2-1; weak D call: TRBD2 (6 bases). The CDR3 runs to 16 residues. Trimming pared 7 bases from V and 9 bases from J, leaving 25 bases between. CDR1 is SGHAT, CDR2 FQNNGV, per germline. The CDR3 bases are TGTGCCAGCACCATCGGCGCGGGACTTTCGGCGGGTGAGCAGTTCTTC. It specifies CASTIGAGLSAGEQFF. The full variable domain, its missing parts supplied by reference TRBV11-2 and TRBJ2-1, is EAGVAQSPRYKIIEKRQSVAFWCNPISGHATLYWYQQILGQGPKLLIQFQNNGVVDDSQLPKDRFSAERLKGVDSTLKIQPAKLEDSAVYLCASTIGAGLSAGEQFFGPGTRLTVL.

The V and J genes are TRBV19 and TRBJ2-2, with 10 positions matching TRBD1. In germline, CDR1 is LNHDA, CDR2 SQIVND (reference sequence). The ends lost 8 bases at V and 4 bases at J; junction bases unmatched: 4. This CDR3 has 14 amino acids. The CDR3 reads CASRQGAGTGELFF. The DNA for the CDR3 is TGTGCCAGTCGACAGGGGGCGGGCACCGGGGAGCTGTTTTTT.

A note on this clone: This specimen includes other DNA sequences encoding the same CDR3. The chain couples TRBV2 to TRBJ2-7; 8 nucleotides match TRBD1. Germline V gene sequence: CDR1 SNHLY, CDR2 FYNNEI. Losses at the gene ends were 3 bases for V and 2 bases for J; bases not matched to a gene: 9. The CDR3 has 16 residues. The CDR3 DNA reads as TGTGCCAGCAGTGAGGGACAGGCTATGGTCGCCTACGAGCAGTACTTC. It yields the protein CASSEGQAMVAYEQYF.

The gene calls are TRBV10-2 and TRBJ1-1; the D is unclear. CDR1 and CDR2 (germline): WSHSY, SAAADI. The CDR3 runs to 10 residues. V was pared by 8 bases and J by 3 bases, with 4 bases between. The CDR3 DNA reads TGCGCCAGCGGGGACACTGAAGCTTTCTTT. As protein: CASGDTEAFF.

V and J are TRBV11-2 and TRBJ2-5, with D unresolved. Per germline, CDR1 SGHAT and CDR2 FQNNGV. V dropped 1 base and J dropped 5 bases, with 2 bases sitting between them. The CDR3 length is 11 residues. CDR3 region: CASSLAETQYF. CDR3 coding DNA: TGTGCCAGCAGCTTAGCGGAGACCCAGTACTTC. Full variable domain (outside the CDR3, taken from reference TRBV11-2 and TRBJ2-5): EAGVAQSPRYKIIEKRQSVAFWCNPISGHATLYWYQQILGQGPKLLIQFQNNGVVDDSQLPKDRFSAERLKGVDSTLKIQPAKLEDSAVYLCASSLAETQYFGPGTRLLVL.

The rearrangement uses TRBV9 and TRBJ2-1, with D hard to call. Germline V gene lookup returns CDR1 SGDLS and CDR2 YYNGEE. Trimming cost V 0 bases and J 7 bases, with 11 bases left between them. This CDR3 is 14 amino acids long. CDR3: CASSVEPSGNEQFF. The CDR3 region has the DNA TGTGCCAGCAGCGTAGAGCCTAGTGGAAATGAGCAGTTCTTC.

The J gene is TRBJ1-5, the V gene TRBV15; 8 bases are shared with TRBD1. This CDR3 has 14 amino acids. V lost 3 bases and J lost 6; bases outside the gene matches: 4. Per germline, CDR1 LNHNV and CDR2 YYDKDF (reference sequence). The CDR3 loop is CATSSRQGSQPQHF. The CDR3 coding sequence is TGTGCCACCAGCAGCAGACAGGGGAGTCAGCCCCAGCATTTT.

The genes are TRBV30 and TRBJ2-2; D might be TRBD2 (6 bases). Trimming stripped 0 bases from V and 7 bases from J, with 9 bases between. The length of the CDR3 is 13 residues. Germline V lookup: CDR1 GTSNPN, CDR2 SVGIG (reference sequence). CDR3 sequence: CAWSVGGVGELFF. The DNA of the CDR3 is TGTGCCTGGAGTGTAGGAGGGGTCGGGGAGCTGTTTTTT.